This is a list of T cell receptor beta chains from one sample in a study of beta chain features in type 1 diabetes. Clones were read by immunoSEQ multiplex PCR, and TCRdb kept only the in-frame ones, dropping some. The sample shows approximately 170,000 clones, over 6% of them seen only once. The sample consisted of central memory CD4+ T cells from blood. Receptor source: a young man with type 1 diabetes. Each CDR3 is given with its conserved first and last residue. The D gene is left open where the match is weak. Clone size, where shown, is once, few, many, or a class for clones that have expanded.

size	V	J	D	CDR3	DNA
few	TRBV5-8	TRBJ1-4	NA	CASSSRGRLNEKLFF	TGTGCCAGCAGCTCGCGGGGACGGCTTAATGAAAAACTGTTTTTT
NA	TRBV5-4	TRBJ2-3	TRBD2	CASSVRTSGWNTDTQYF	TGTGCCAGCAGCGTACGGACTAGCGGGTGGAACACAGATACGCAGTATTTT
few	TRBV27	TRBJ1-5	NA	CASSPAGGNQPQHF	TGTGCCAGCAGCCCGGCGGGGGGCAATCAGCCCCAGCATTTT
NA	TRBV5-1	TRBJ2-3	TRBD1	CASSPRTGGADTQYF	TGCGCCAGCAGTCCCCGGACAGGGGGCGCAGATACGCAGTATTTT
NA	TRBV7-2	TRBJ1-1	TRBD1	CASSLASQGGPMNTEAFF	TGTGCCAGCAGCTTAGCTTCGCAGGGGGGACCTATGAACACTGAAGCTTTCTTT
NA	TRBV29-1	TRBJ1-6	TRBD1	CSVASGQNNSPLHF	TGCAGCGTTGCGTCGGGACAGAATAATTCACCCCTCCACTTT
few	TRBV7-2	TRBJ2-1	NA	CASSLDTPGLGEQFF	TGTGCCAGCAGCTTAGATACACCAGGGCTTGGTGAGCAGTTCTTC
NA	TRBV20-1	TRBJ2-7	TRBD1	CSVGTAYEQYF	TGCAGTGTCGGGACAGCCTACGAGCAGTACTTC
NA	TRBV29-1	TRBJ1-2	TRBD1	CSVVGRGRNYGYTF	TGCAGCGTAGTAGGCAGGGGGCGAAACTATGGCTACACCTTC
NA	TRBV11-2	TRBJ2-5	NA	CASSLGQGIEETQYF	TGTGCCAGCAGCTTAGGGCAGGGGATAGAAGAGACCCAGTACTTC
few	TRBV27	TRBJ1-5	NA	CASSKTPARLNQPQHF	TGTGCCAGCAGTAAAACCCCCGCCAGATTAAATCAGCCCCAGCATTTT
NA	TRBV2	TRBJ1-5	NA	CASRGTFNQPQHF	TGTGCCAGCAGGGGCACCTTCAATCAGCCCCAGCATTTT
NA	TRBV5-4	TRBJ2-3	TRBD2	CASSFLSGGGDTQYF	TGTGCCAGCAGCTTCCTTAGCGGGGGAGGGGATACGCAGTATTTT
NA	TRBV30	TRBJ2-1	TRBD2	CAWRLAGGYNEQFF	TGTGCCTGGAGGCTAGCGGGAGGGTACAATGAGCAGTTCTTC
few	TRBV7-2	TRBJ2-7	TRBD1	CASSSGYRGIYEQYF	TGTGCCAGCAGCTCCGGCTACAGGGGGATATACGAGCAGTACTTC